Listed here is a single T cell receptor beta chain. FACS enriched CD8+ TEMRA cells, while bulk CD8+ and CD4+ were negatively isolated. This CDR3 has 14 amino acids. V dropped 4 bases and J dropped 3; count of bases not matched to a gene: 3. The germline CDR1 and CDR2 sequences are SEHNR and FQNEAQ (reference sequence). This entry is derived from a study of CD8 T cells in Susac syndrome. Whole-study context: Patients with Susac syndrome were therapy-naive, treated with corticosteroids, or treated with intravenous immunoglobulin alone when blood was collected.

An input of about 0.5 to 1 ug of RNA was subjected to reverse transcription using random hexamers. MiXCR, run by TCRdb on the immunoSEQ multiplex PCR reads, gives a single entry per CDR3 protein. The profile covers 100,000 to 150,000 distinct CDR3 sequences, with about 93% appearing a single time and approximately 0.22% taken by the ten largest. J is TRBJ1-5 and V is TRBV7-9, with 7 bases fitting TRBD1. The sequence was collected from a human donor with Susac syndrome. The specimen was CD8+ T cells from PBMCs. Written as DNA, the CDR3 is TGTGCCAGCAGCTCGGGACAGCTCAATCAGCCCCAGCATTTT. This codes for CASSSGQLNQPQHF.